A single sample gave rise to the 20 T cell receptor beta chains below, sequenced in a study of vaccination and CD4 T cells after COVID-19. Specified treatment: roughly ten-day PBMC culture with coronavirus spike peptide pools or control peptides (ViraFEST assay). No antigen is known for these receptors. The study sequenced cultured CD4+ T cell DNA using the Oncomine TCR Beta short-read assay. TCRdb reprocessed the PCR reads with MiXCR, giving one entry per CDR3 protein. The table shows approximately 8,100 distinct CDR3 sequences, with roughly three fifths occurring only once. What was sequenced was CD4+ T cells from blood, cultured in vitro. All receptors derive from a human donor who had recovered from COVID-19.

By share of the sample, this clonotype is large. This chain uses TRBV7-9 with TRBJ2-2, with 9 bases that match TRBD2. Germline CDR1 is SEHNR and CDR2 is FQNEAQ (reference sequence). J gave up 0 bases and V 4 bases, and 3 bases lay outside the gene matches. The CDR3 extends over 16 amino acids. Written as DNA, the CDR3 is TGTGCCAGCAGCTCCGCGGGGGGGTCGAACACCGGGGAGCTGTTTTTT. Translating gives CASSSAGGSNTGELFF. Full variable domain (outside the CDR3, taken from reference TRBV7-9 and TRBJ2-2): DTGVSQNPRHKITKRGQNVTFRCDPISEHNRLYWYRQTLGQGPEFLTYFQNEAQLEKSRLLSDRFSAERPKGSFSTLEIQRTEQGDSAMYLCASSSAGGSNTGELFFGEGSRLTVL.

The rearrangement links TRBV7-2 to TRBJ2-3; 7 bases agree with TRBD1. Germline CDR1 is SGHTA and CDR2 is FQGNSA. The CDR3 runs to 14 residues. V dropped 10 bases and J dropped 3; count of bases not matched to a gene: 10. CDR3 protein: CATSRGLWTDTQYF. In DNA form, the CDR3 reads TGTGCCACCTCAAGGGGGCTTTGGACAGATACGCAGTATTTT. The whole variable domain, remainder taken from reference TRBV7-2 and TRBJ2-3, is GAGVSQSPSNKVTEKGKDVELRCDPISGHTALYWYRQSLGQGLEFLIYFQGNSAPDKSGLPSDRFSAERTGGSVSTLTIQRTQQEDSAVYLCATSRGLWTDTQYFGPGTRLTVL.

The genes are TRBV5-1 and TRBJ1-2; TRBD1 matches 10 bases. The length of the CDR3 is 15 residues. Germline V gene lookup returns CDR1 SGHRS and CDR2 YFSETQ. The V and J ends lost 4 bases and 5 bases, in that order; junction bases with no gene match: 8. CDR3 sequence reads: CASSAPGTGEYGYTF. The CDR3 nucleotides are TGCGCCAGCAGCGCACCCGGGACAGGGGAGTATGGCTACACCTTC.

The rearrangement uses TRBV20-1 and TRBJ2-3; TRBD2 matches 15 bases. The germline gives CDR1 DFQATT, CDR2 SNEGSKA (reference sequence). The CDR3 is made up of 17 amino acids. J was trimmed by 5 bases and V by 5 bases; bases with no gene match: 11. The CDR3, as DNA: TGCAGTGCTCCTAGGACTAGCGGGGGGGGTTGGGTAGATACGCAGTATTTT. As protein: CSAPRTSGGGWVDTQYF.

This clonotype was seen a handful of times. This rearrangement joins TRBV20-1 to TRBJ2-7; D is undetermined. Germline CDR1 DFQATT, CDR2 SNEGSKA (reference sequence). V lost 1 base to trimming and J lost 3 bases, with 13 bases between them. CDR3 length: 14 residues. The CDR3 DNA sequence: TGCAGTGCTAGAGGGACCAGAAGCCTCTACGAGCAGTACTTC. Translated: CSARGTRSLYEQYF.

The chain links TRBV7-9 to TRBJ1-1; 7 bases match TRBD1. CDR3 size: 16 residues. Unmatched junction bases numbered 13, after V lost 4 bases and J lost 5 bases. The germline V gene encodes CDR1 SEHNR and CDR2 FQNEAQ (reference sequence). CDR3 in amino acids: CASSSLRRQGPTEAFF. The CDR3 nucleotides are TGTGCCAGCAGCTCGCTAAGGAGACAGGGTCCTACTGAAGCTTTCTTT.

The chain uses TRBV6-5 and TRBJ2-2; no reliable D call. Between the trimmed V and J ends, which lost 2 bases and 5 bases, there was a span of 12 bases. The CDR3 contains 15 residues. CDR1 and CDR2 (germline): MNHEY, SVGAGI. The CDR3 DNA sequence: TGTGCCAGCAGTTACAGGGTGGGGATTACCGGGGAGCTGTTTTTT. It translates to CASSYRVGITGELFF.

Regarding this clonotype: One end of the junction does not line up with germline, which may come from a read error. The chain joins TRBV11-2 to TRBJ2-6, with D tentatively TRBD1 or TRBD2 (5 bases each). Germline CDR1 and CDR2: SGHAT and FQNNGV. The CDR3 spans 17 residues. The CDR3 nucleotides read TGTGCCAGCAGCTCACAATTAGGTATTCTCGGGGCCAACATCCTGACTTTC. This encodes CASSSQLGILGANILTF.

This chain connects TRBV7-8 to TRBJ1-2; no definite D call. Germline V CDR1 and CDR2: SGHVS, FQNEAQ. The CDR3 is made up of 14 amino acids. Trimming removed 1 base at V and 2 bases at J, with 8 bases between. CDR3 in DNA: TGTGCCAGCAGCTTAGAATCGAGAAACTATGGCTACACCTTC. It is translated as CASSLESRNYGYTF.

In its sample, this clonotype was seen a few times. The chain employs TRBV24-1 and TRBJ1-2; a possible D gene is TRBD1 (5 bases). CDR3 length equals 13 residues. The V end was cut by 9 bases, the J end by 3 bases, with 13 bases between. Germline V CDR1 and CDR2: KGHDR, SFDVKD. Here the CDR3 reads CATDLGTHYGYTF. The CDR3 DNA follows: TGTGCCACCGACCTAGGGACCCACTATGGCTACACCTTC.

The V gene is TRBV25-1, the J gene TRBJ1-6; the D is unclear. The CDR3 loop spans 15 amino acids. Per the germline V gene, CDR1 is MGHDK and CDR2 is SYGVNS. The germline V and J ends were trimmed by 2 bases and 9 bases, with 14 bases remaining between them. The CDR3 loop is CASSENSQFGSPLHF. CDR3 DNA: TGTGCCAGCAGTGAAAACTCGCAATTTGGTTCACCCCTCCACTTT.

This rearrangement joins TRBV7-2 to TRBJ1-1; no clear D gene. The germline gives CDR1 SGHTA, CDR2 FQGNSA. The CDR3 length is 14 residues. V lost 1 base and J lost 3, with 9 bases in between. The CDR3 loop is CASSLEWRHTEAFF. As DNA, the CDR3 is TGTGCCAGCAGCTTAGAATGGAGGCACACTGAAGCTTTCTTT.

The chain uses TRBV7-9 and TRBJ2-5; perhaps TRBD1 as D (6 bases). Germline CDR1 SEHNR, CDR2 FQNEAQ (reference sequence). Between the trimmed V and J ends, which lost 0 bases and 5 bases, there was a span of 13 bases. CDR3 length equals 15 residues. The CDR3 loop reads CASSLAGTPGETQYF. Here the CDR3 DNA reads TGTGCCAGCAGCTTAGCCGGGACACCGGGGGAGACCCAGTACTTC.

The chain carries TRBV12-3 or TRBV12-4 and TRBJ1-3, with 8 bases that match TRBD1. J lost 4 bases, V lost 7 bases, and 6 bases had no gene match. The CDR3 loop spans 14 amino acids. CDR3 sequence reads: CASKQGGSGNTIYF. DNA of the CDR3: TGTGCCAGCAAACAGGGGGGGTCCGGAAACACCATATATTTT.

The rearrangement links TRBV11-1 to TRBJ1-1; a possible D gene is TRBD1 (5 bases). V was shortened by 7 bases and J by 4 bases, with 7 bases between the two germline ends. This CDR3 has 11 residues. Germline CDR1 SGHAT, CDR2 FQDESV (reference sequence). The CDR3 nucleotides read TGTGCCAGCAAAAGGGGCACTGAAGCTTTCTTT. Its translation: CASKRGTEAFF. Drawing the rest from reference TRBV11-1 and TRBJ1-1, the complete variable domain is EAEVAQSPRYKITEKSQAVAFWCDPISGHATLYWYRQILGQGPELLVQFQDESVVDDSQLPKDRFSAERLKGVDSTLKIQPAELGDSAMYLCASKRGTEAFFGQGTRLTVV.

The V call is TRBV6-1, the J call TRBJ2-7; TRBD2 matches at 9 bases. Losses at the gene ends were 7 bases for V and 3 bases for J; bases not matched to a gene: 10. Germline V gene lookup returns CDR1 MNHNS and CDR2 SASEGT. This CDR3 has 15 residues. The CDR3, as DNA: TGTGCCAGCACCTCTAGCGGGGTCTACAACTACGAGCAGTACTTC. Its protein product is CASTSSGVYNYEQYF.

This clonotype counts as hyperexpanded. V gene TRBV12-3 or TRBV12-4 combines with J gene TRBJ1-6; no clear D gene. Trimming removed 6 bases at V and 0 bases at J, with 18 bases between. The CDR3 loop spans 18 amino acids. In nucleotides, the CDR3 is TGTGCCAGCAGCCGGACGGGCTATAGGAGCTCCTATAATTCACCCCTCCACTTT. This codes for CASSRTGYRSSYNSPLHF.

CDR3 sequence reads: CASSRPSPGEQYF. The CDR3 bases are TGTGCCAGCAGCCGGCCGTCCCCGGGCGAGCAGTACTTC. This chain uses TRBV7-2 with TRBJ2-7, with no clear D. Germline CDR1 SGHTA, CDR2 FQGNSA. This CDR3 has 13 residues. Between the trimmed V and J ends, which lost 5 bases and 6 bases, there was a span of 14 bases.

The chain has TRBV10-3 and TRBJ1-2, with TRBD1 identical over 8 bases. The V and J ends lost 4 bases and 4 bases, in that order; junction bases with no gene match: 5. From germline, CDR1 is ENHRY and CDR2 SYGVKD. This CDR3 has 14 residues. CDR3 amino acids: CAISGQTGAYGYTF. Here the CDR3 DNA reads TGTGCCATCAGTGGACAGACAGGGGCCTATGGCTACACCTTC.

This rearrangement joins TRBV27 to TRBJ2-7; D possibly uses TRBD1 or TRBD2 (5 bases each). V dropped 6 bases and J dropped 2 bases, with 17 bases sitting between them. Per the germline V gene, CDR1 is MNHEY and CDR2 is SMNVEV (reference sequence). The CDR3 is 15 residues long. The CDR3 sequence is CASSRDGDPAYEQYF. The CDR3 DNA reads as TGTGCCAGCAGCCGAGACGGGGACCCCGCCTACGAGCAGTACTTC.